This TCR beta chain is from a study of cytomegalovirus exposure and HLA in healthy donors. Study observations and caveats: The CMV antigen specificity of a few CMV-associated chains was confirmed through in vitro analysis.

The CDR3 length is 15 residues. Concerning this clone: Antigen specificity is unknown.

Use of 60 Vbeta and 13 Jbeta primers characterized the PCR. The data were produced by immunoSEQ multiplex PCR, yet TCRdb's version contains in-frame clones alone and is incomplete. The sample shows roughly 150,000 clones, roughly three quarters of them seen only once. The chain joins TRBV21-1 to TRBJ1-4; TRBD1 is the table's D call, not checked against the DNA. TRBV21-1 is reported as a pseudogene. The sequenced material came from PBMCs. The TCR sequence derives from a woman between 40 and 50 years old in good health and CMV-seropositive. In DNA form, the CDR3 reads TGTGCCAGCAGCAAAGACAGGGCTTTACATGAAAAACTGTTTTTT. Its protein product is CASSKDRALHEKLFF.